One and the same sample provided the 20 T cell receptor beta chains below, sequenced in a study of shared T cell receptors in the human thymus. Assay used: immunoSEQ multiplex PCR; TCRdb lists only in-frame clones, some missing. The sample has 500,000 to 750,000 clones, approximately 87% seen once. Separately, the same data were catalogued under a study of human thymus T cells.

Sequenced: thymocytes. These receptors were collected from a boy under three years old with a congenital heart defect.

This CDR3 reads CASSPRGARGDHEQYF. DNA of the CDR3: TGTGCCAGCAGCCCCAGAGGTGCTAGAGGAGACCACGAGCAGTACTTC. This chain connects TRBV7-9 to TRBJ2-7; D uncertain. The CDR3 spans 16 residues. CDR1 SEHNR and CDR2 FQNEAQ come from the germline V gene (reference sequence). Trimming pared 5 bases from V and 5 bases from J, leaving 22 bases between.

The V and J genes are TRBV4-3 and TRBJ1-1; no clear D. This CDR3 is built from 18 residues. V was shortened by 0 bases and J by 0 bases, with 17 bases between the two germline ends. Germline V lookup: CDR1 LGHNA, CDR2 YSLEER. CDR3 bases: TGCGCCAGCAGCCAAGATAATCGCGGTGGAACAATGAACACTGAAGCTTTCTTT. This encodes CASSQDNRGGTMNTEAFF.

V gene TRBV7-2 combines with J gene TRBJ2-7; 8 nucleotides align to TRBD2. Per the germline V gene, CDR1 is SGHTA and CDR2 is FQGNSA. After removal of 10 bases from V and 5 bases from J, the junction contained 16 bases not matched to a gene. This CDR3 spans 15 amino acids. CDR3 in DNA: TGTGCCAACCCTCCCCCCGGGAGGGCCTTCCACGAGCAGTACTTC. It yields the protein CANPPPGRAFHEQYF.

The chain is built from TRBV14 and TRBJ1-2; TRBD1 is a possible D gene (6 bases). This CDR3 has 21 residues. Germline V gives CDR1 SGHDN, CDR2 FVKESK. V was clipped by 0 bases and J by 3 bases, with 29 bases between them. CDR3 residues: CASSQDPRPGTMTGRYYGYTF. The DNA for the CDR3 is TGTGCCAGCAGCCAAGATCCCCGACCAGGGACAATGACCGGGCGGTACTATGGCTACACCTTC.

The rearrangement links TRBV2 to TRBJ2-3; 8 bases fit TRBD2. J gave up 4 bases and V 8 bases, and 14 bases lay outside the gene matches. Germline lookup yields CDR1 SNHLY and CDR2 FYNNEI. The CDR3 sequence is 16 residues long. The CDR3 reads CASSSRASGSADTQYF. The CDR3 region has the DNA TGTGCCAGCTCTTCCAGAGCCAGCGGGAGTGCAGATACGCAGTATTTT.

The chain's CDR3 is CASSLAPSGGVGYGYTF. The CDR3 bases are TGTGCCAGCAGCTTGGCCCCCAGCGGGGGGGTCGGGTATGGCTACACCTTC. This rearrangement joins TRBV5-6 to TRBJ1-2; D is perhaps TRBD1 (5 bases). V lost 0 bases, J lost 5 bases, and 20 bases lay in between. The CDR3 runs to 17 residues. Germline V gene lookup returns CDR1 SGHDT and CDR2 YYEEEE.

CDR3 residues: CASSAAGGYSRELFF. CDR3 nucleotides: TGTGCCAGCAGTGCAGCGGGAGGATATAGTCGGGAGCTGTTTTTT. This chain joins TRBV6-1 and TRBJ2-2, with 9 bases lining up with TRBD2. Germline trimming cut 4 bases from V and 9 bases from J; bases unmatched to any gene: 9. From germline, CDR1 is MNHNS and CDR2 SASEGT. The CDR3 has 15 residues.

V is TRBV7-2 and J is TRBJ2-1, with 7 bases identical to TRBD2. The CDR3 contains 16 residues. V was clipped by 5 bases and J by 1 base; unmatched bases: 8. Germline V lookup: CDR1 SGHTA, CDR2 FQGNSA. This CDR3 is CASSASSGYSYNEQFF. In DNA, the CDR3 is TGTGCCAGCAGCGCCTCTAGCGGCTATTCCTACAATGAGCAGTTCTTC.

V and J are TRBV11-3 and TRBJ2-3; D might be TRBD2 (6 bases). The germline V gene encodes CDR1 SGHNT and CDR2 YENEEA. Trimming cost V 5 bases and J 1 base, with 13 bases left between them. CDR3 length: 15 amino acids. The CDR3 nucleotides are TGTGCCAGCAGCCGCGGGGTATTGGGCACAGATACGCAGTATTTT. Its translation: CASSRGVLGTDTQYF.

The CDR3 here is CASRLAGGTPATETQYF. As DNA, the CDR3 is TGTGCCAGCAGACTAGCGGGAGGAACCCCCGCAACAGAGACCCAGTACTTC. This rearrangement joins TRBV25-1 to TRBJ2-5, with 12 bases lining up with TRBD2. The V and J ends lost 6 bases and 4 bases, in that order; junction bases with no gene match: 12. Per the germline V gene, CDR1 is MGHDK and CDR2 is SYGVNS. The CDR3 is 17 residues long.

This chain links TRBV18 with TRBJ2-3; TRBD2 matches 7 bases. Trimming took 1 base from V and 0 from J; bases not matched to a gene: 7. The CDR3 loop spans 17 amino acids. Germline V lookup: CDR1 KGHSH, CDR2 LQKENI. CDR3 amino acids: CASSPRVLGGSTDTQYF. The CDR3 DNA reads as TGTGCCAGCTCACCACGAGTCCTCGGGGGGAGCACAGATACGCAGTATTTT.

The chain has TRBV14 and TRBJ2-5, with D tentatively TRBD2 (5 bases). Germline V gene sequence: CDR1 SGHDN, CDR2 FVKESK. The CDR3 runs to 17 residues. The germline V and J ends were trimmed by 1 base and 2 bases, with 17 bases remaining between them. The CDR3 bases are TGTGCCAGCAGCCAAGTTGGGAGAGACGGGCTACAAGAGACCCAGTACTTC. It specifies CASSQVGRDGLQETQYF.

V gene TRBV30 combines with J gene TRBJ2-1; 8 nucleotides line up with TRBD2. This CDR3 has 16 residues. In germline, CDR1 is GTSNPN, CDR2 SVGIG (reference sequence). Losses at the gene ends were 4 bases for V and 3 bases for J; bases not matched to a gene: 11. This chain's CDR3 is CAWKGKSGSIYNEQFF. CDR3 bases: TGTGCCTGGAAGGGTAAAAGCGGGAGTATCTACAATGAGCAGTTCTTC.

The chain has TRBV19 and TRBJ1-2; D remains ambiguous. V dropped 3 bases and J dropped 10 bases, with 24 bases sitting between them. Germline values: CDR1 LNHDA, CDR2 SQIVND (reference sequence). This CDR3 has 16 amino acids. The CDR3 loop is CASSIVKVAGRNHYTF. The CDR3, as DNA: TGTGCCAGTAGTATTGTCAAGGTGGCAGGAAGGAACCACTACACCTTC. The entire variable domain, with the rest obtained from reference TRBV19 and TRBJ1-2, is as follows: DGGITQSPKYLFRKEGQNVTLSCEQNLNHDAMYWYRQDPGQGLRLIYYSQIVNDFQKGDIAEGYSVSREKKESFPLTVTSAQKNPTAFYLCASSIVKVAGRNHYTFGSGTRLTVV.

The chain carries TRBV5-6 and TRBJ2-7; maybe TRBD2 (5 bases). Deletions cut 7 bases from V and 1 base from J, with 18 bases between. Germline V CDR1 and CDR2: SGHDT, YYEEEE. This CDR3 has 15 amino acids. In DNA form, the CDR3 reads TGTGCCAGCTCCCCTCTAGCTACAAATTCCTACGAGCAGTACTTC. It encodes CASSPLATNSYEQYF.

This chain links TRBV18 with TRBJ2-7; tentatively, D is TRBD1 (5 bases). Trimming took off 3 bases at V and 2 bases at J, with 14 bases between the two ends. Per the germline V gene, CDR1 is KGHSH and CDR2 is LQKENI. The CDR3 has 15 amino acids. DNA of the CDR3: TGTGCCAGCTCACCCCGACAGCTTAAGGCCTACGAGCAGTACTTC. Translation: CASSPRQLKAYEQYF.

CDR3 bases: TGTGCCAGTAGTATAGATCTTGGGTGGAGCACTGAAGCTTTCTTT. This encodes CASSIDLGWSTEAFF. The rearrangement joins TRBV19 to TRBJ1-1; D not certain. Germline assignment: CDR1 LNHDA and CDR2 SQIVND (reference sequence). Trimming removed 0 bases at V and 4 bases at J, with 12 bases between. CDR3 length: 15 residues.

The V call is TRBV6-1, the J call TRBJ2-7; tentative D call: TRBD1 (6 bases). The V end was cut by 4 bases, the J end by 7 bases, with 14 bases between. There are 13 residues in the CDR3. The germline gives CDR1 MNHNS, CDR2 SASEGT. The CDR3 sequence: CASSVRGLGEQYF. CDR3 nucleotides: TGTGCCAGCAGTGTTAGGGGGTTGGGGGAGCAGTACTTC.

This clone was detected only once. The rearrangement uses TRBV28 and TRBJ2-7; D gene unclear. This CDR3 spans 15 amino acids. Germline assignment: CDR1 MDHEN and CDR2 SYDVKM. V lost 6 bases to trimming and J lost 4 bases, with 19 bases between them. CDR3 in amino acids: CASSLKTTHTYEQYF. The CDR3 DNA follows: TGTGCCAGCAGCCTCAAAACGACACATACATACGAGCAGTACTTC.

The chain recombines TRBV19 with TRBJ2-3; tentative D call: TRBD2 (7 bases). The CDR3 covers 18 residues. Germline CDR1 and CDR2: LNHDA and SQIVND (reference sequence). The V gene lost 3 bases and the J gene lost 2 bases, with 21 bases spanning the gap. CDR3 sequence reads: CASSIRSGEGELTDTQYF. CDR3 sequence (DNA): TGTGCCAGTAGTATCCGGAGCGGGGAGGGGGAACTCACAGATACGCAGTATTTT. Using reference TRBV19 and TRBJ2-3 for the parts outside the CDR3, the full variable domain is DGGITQSPKYLFRKEGQNVTLSCEQNLNHDAMYWYRQDPGQGLRLIYYSQIVNDFQKGDIAEGYSVSREKKESFPLTVTSAQKNPTAFYLCASSIRSGEGELTDTQYFGPGTRLTVL.